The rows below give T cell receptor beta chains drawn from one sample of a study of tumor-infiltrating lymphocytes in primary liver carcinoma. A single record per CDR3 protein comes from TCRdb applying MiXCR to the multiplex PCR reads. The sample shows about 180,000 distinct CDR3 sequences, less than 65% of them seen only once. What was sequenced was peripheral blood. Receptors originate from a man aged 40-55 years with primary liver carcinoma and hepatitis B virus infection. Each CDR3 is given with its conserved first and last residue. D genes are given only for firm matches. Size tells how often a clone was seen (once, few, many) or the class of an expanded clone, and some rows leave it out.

CDR3nt: TGCGCCAGCAGCCCCGGGACTAGCGGGAACTACGAGCAGTACTTC; CDR3aa: CASSPGTSGNYEQYF; d_gene: TRBD2; j_gene: TRBJ2-7; abundance: NA; v_gene: TRBV10-1
CDR3nt: TGTGCCAACTCCTTTCGGGTCGGGGTCTCCTACGAGCAGTACTTC; CDR3aa: CANSFRVGVSYEQYF; d_gene: NA; j_gene: TRBJ2-7; abundance: once; v_gene: TRBV11-2
CDR3nt: TGTGCCAGCAGCCCCATACAACAGGTCTACGAGCAGTACTTC; CDR3aa: CASSPIQQVYEQYF; d_gene: NA; j_gene: TRBJ2-7; abundance: many; v_gene: TRBV11-2
CDR3nt: TGCGCCAGCAGCCAAGATATGGGGGGGGCCTTGGAGACCCAGTACTTC; CDR3aa: CASSQDMGGALETQYF; d_gene: NA; j_gene: TRBJ2-5; abundance: once; v_gene: TRBV4-1
CDR3nt: TGTGCCAGCAGCCCGCTTCAGACAGGGGCTAGCAATCAGCCCCAGCATTTT; CDR3aa: CASSPLQTGASNQPQHF; d_gene: TRBD1; j_gene: TRBJ1-5; abundance: few; v_gene: TRBV6-1
CDR3nt: TGCAGCATTGAACCCCTGACTAGCGGTACCTACAATGAGCACTTCTTC; CDR3aa: CSIEPLTSGTYNEHFF; d_gene: TRBD2; j_gene: TRBJ2-1; abundance: NA; v_gene: TRBV29-1
CDR3nt: TGTGCCAGCAGCATCAGGGCTGCGGCCGGGGAGCTGTTTTTT; CDR3aa: CASSIRAAAGELFF; d_gene: NA; j_gene: TRBJ2-2; abundance: NA; v_gene: TRBV7-8
CDR3nt: TGTGCCAGCAGTTCCCGCCTGGTCGACTACGAGCAGTACTTC; CDR3aa: CASSSRLVDYEQYF; d_gene: NA; j_gene: TRBJ2-7; abundance: few; v_gene: TRBV6-5
CDR3nt: TGCACCAGCAGCCACCATCGGGACAGGGGAAACAAAAACATTCAGTACTTC; CDR3aa: CTSSHHRDRGNKNIQYF; d_gene: TRBD1; j_gene: TRBJ2-4; abundance: NA; v_gene: TRBV4-1
CDR3nt: TGTGCCAGCGGACTAAATGAAAAACTGTTTTTT; CDR3aa: CASGLNEKLFF; d_gene: NA; j_gene: TRBJ1-4; abundance: many; v_gene: TRBV12-3/TRBV12-4
CDR3nt: TGCAGCGTTGCGGGTCTTGGTGGTAGCGGAGTAGGGACCGGGGAGCTGTTTTTT; CDR3aa: CSVAGLGGSGVGTGELFF; d_gene: NA; j_gene: TRBJ2-2; abundance: few; v_gene: TRBV29-1
CDR3nt: TGTGTCAGCAGTTCGGATTATAATTCACCCCTCCACTTT; CDR3aa: CVSSSDYNSPLHF; d_gene: NA; j_gene: TRBJ1-6; abundance: NA; v_gene: TRBV6-6
CDR3nt: TGTGCCAGCAGTCGTTGGACAGGAGCAACAGATACGCAGTATTTT; CDR3aa: CASSRWTGATDTQYF; d_gene: TRBD1; j_gene: TRBJ2-3; abundance: NA; v_gene: TRBV12-3/TRBV12-4
CDR3nt: TGTGCCAGCAGCCAGGGATACAATGAGCAGTTCTTC; CDR3aa: CASSQGYNEQFF; d_gene: NA; j_gene: TRBJ2-1; abundance: few; v_gene: TRBV12-3/TRBV12-4
CDR3nt: TGTGCCAGCAGTCCTTTCACCGCGACAGCCAGACCCTACGAGCAGTACTTC; CDR3aa: CASSPFTATARPYEQYF; d_gene: NA; j_gene: TRBJ2-7; abundance: NA; v_gene: TRBV6-2/TRBV6-3
CDR3nt: TGTGCCAGCAGTTTTGGGACAGGGGGCGGTAGGAGCTACAATGAGCAGTTCTTC; CDR3aa: CASSFGTGGGRSYNEQFF; d_gene: TRBD1; j_gene: TRBJ2-1; abundance: once; v_gene: TRBV6-6
CDR3nt: TGTGCCAGCAGTCAGCAGGGGATGGGTGAAGCTTTCTTT; CDR3aa: CASSQQGMGEAFF; d_gene: NA; j_gene: TRBJ1-1; abundance: few; v_gene: TRBV12-3/TRBV12-4
CDR3nt: TGTGCCAGCAGCCCGGGGGCAGGGGGCCCCGGGGAGCTGTTTTTT; CDR3aa: CASSPGAGGPGELFF; d_gene: TRBD1; j_gene: TRBJ2-2; abundance: few; v_gene: TRBV6-5
CDR3nt: TGTGCCAGGAGCTTATTAGCGAGGCACAATGAGCAGTTCTTC; CDR3aa: CARSLLARHNEQFF; d_gene: NA; j_gene: TRBJ2-1; abundance: NA; v_gene: TRBV11-1
CDR3nt: TGCAGCGTTGAAGATCAGGCCGCCGAGGGTGGCTACACCTTC; CDR3aa: CSVEDQAAEGGYTF; d_gene: NA; j_gene: TRBJ1-2; abundance: NA; v_gene: TRBV29-1
CDR3nt: TGTGACAGCAGTTTGGGGACAGGAAGCACAGATACGCAGTATTTT; CDR3aa: CDSSLGTGSTDTQYF; d_gene: TRBD1; j_gene: TRBJ2-3; abundance: NA; v_gene: TRBV6-5
CDR3nt: TGTGCCAGCAGTTGGGGAGGTGCGGAAGATACGCAGTATTTT; CDR3aa: CASSWGGAEDTQYF; d_gene: NA; j_gene: TRBJ2-3; abundance: NA; v_gene: TRBV12-3/TRBV12-4
CDR3nt: TGCGCCAGCACCCCGGGACAGGGAAGTTACTACGAGCAGTACTTC; CDR3aa: CASTPGQGSYYEQYF; d_gene: TRBD1; j_gene: TRBJ2-7; abundance: NA; v_gene: TRBV5-1
CDR3nt: TGCGCCAGCAGCGGGGGAACTTACTACGAGCAGTACTTC; CDR3aa: CASSGGTYYEQYF; d_gene: NA; j_gene: TRBJ2-7; abundance: NA; v_gene: TRBV5-1
CDR3nt: TGTGCCAGCAGTAGAGATAACAGGGATAATACGCAGTATTTT; CDR3aa: CASSRDNRDNTQYF; d_gene: NA; j_gene: TRBJ2-3; abundance: few; v_gene: TRBV6-2/TRBV6-3
CDR3nt: TGTGCCAGCAGTCCCGACCCCGCCTACGAGCAGTACTTC; CDR3aa: CASSPDPAYEQYF; d_gene: NA; j_gene: TRBJ2-7; abundance: NA; v_gene: TRBV6-6
CDR3nt: TGTGCCATAAAGGAAGGGGGAGGGGCGCCCGATCAGTTCTTC; CDR3aa: CAIKEGGGAPDQFF; d_gene: NA; j_gene: TRBJ2-1; abundance: NA; v_gene: TRBV6-1
CDR3nt: TGTGCCTGGAGTCCACCTTACTCCCCCTGGGAGCAGTTCTTC; CDR3aa: CAWSPPYSPWEQFF; d_gene: NA; j_gene: TRBJ2-1; abundance: NA; v_gene: TRBV30
CDR3nt: TGTGCCAGGAGCTTGCGGGGCTCCAACACCGGGGAGCTGTTTTTT; CDR3aa: CARSLRGSNTGELFF; d_gene: NA; j_gene: TRBJ2-2; abundance: NA; v_gene: TRBV5-5
CDR3nt: TGTGCCAGCAGCTTCTCCGGGGGTGTCAGCACAGATACGCAGTATTTT; CDR3aa: CASSFSGGVSTDTQYF; d_gene: NA; j_gene: TRBJ2-3; abundance: few; v_gene: TRBV6-5
CDR3nt: TGTGCCAGCAGCTTAAAGTGGGGTAGCAATCAGCCCCAACATTTT; CDR3aa: CASSLKWGSNQPQHF; d_gene: NA; j_gene: TRBJ1-5; abundance: NA; v_gene: TRBV11-2
CDR3nt: TGTGCCAGCAGTTACTCGACTGGTGGAAATTCACCCCTCCACTTT; CDR3aa: CASSYSTGGNSPLHF; d_gene: NA; j_gene: TRBJ1-6; abundance: NA; v_gene: TRBV6-2/TRBV6-3
CDR3nt: TGTGCCAGCAGCTGGGGGCCTTCTGAGCAGTTCTTC; CDR3aa: CASSWGPSEQFF; d_gene: NA; j_gene: TRBJ2-1; abundance: NA; v_gene: TRBV5-4
CDR3nt: TGCAGCGTTGAAGGACGAGCGGGGTTCTACAATGAGCAGTTCTTC; CDR3aa: CSVEGRAGFYNEQFF; d_gene: TRBD2; j_gene: TRBJ2-1; abundance: NA; v_gene: TRBV29-1
CDR3nt: TGTGCCAGCAGTCGCACTAGCGGAGCCTACGAGCAGTACTTC; CDR3aa: CASSRTSGAYEQYF; d_gene: TRBD2; j_gene: TRBJ2-7; abundance: NA; v_gene: TRBV6-5
CDR3nt: TGTGCCAGCAGCCCGGGACTAGTGGGAAACCCCACAGATACGCAGTATTTT; CDR3aa: CASSPGLVGNPTDTQYF; d_gene: TRBD2; j_gene: TRBJ2-3; abundance: NA; v_gene: TRBV13
CDR3nt: TGTGCCAGCAGTTACGGCGGACTTCCTAACACCGGGGAGCTGTTTTTT; CDR3aa: CASSYGGLPNTGELFF; d_gene: NA; j_gene: TRBJ2-2; abundance: many; v_gene: TRBV6-2/TRBV6-3
CDR3nt: TGTGCCAGCAGTTTTGGACAGGGCGACACTGAAACTTTCTTT; CDR3aa: CASSFGQGDTETFF; d_gene: TRBD1; j_gene: TRBJ1-1; abundance: NA; v_gene: TRBV12-3/TRBV12-4
CDR3nt: TGTGCCATCGGCCGGGAGACCTTCACTGAAGCTTTCTTT; CDR3aa: CAIGRETFTEAFF; d_gene: NA; j_gene: TRBJ1-1; abundance: few; v_gene: TRBV10-3
CDR3nt: TGTGCCAGCAGCCACCCGCGAGGGGACGAGCAGTACTTC; CDR3aa: CASSHPRGDEQYF; d_gene: NA; j_gene: TRBJ2-7; abundance: NA; v_gene: TRBV4-2
CDR3nt: TGTGCCAGCAGCAGAAACAGGGGGCACGGAAACACCATATATTTT; CDR3aa: CASSRNRGHGNTIYF; d_gene: TRBD1; j_gene: TRBJ1-3; abundance: many; v_gene: TRBV11-1
CDR3nt: TGTGCCAGCAGTTTTTTAGCAGGGAACACCGGGGAGATGTTTTTT; CDR3aa: CASSFLAGNTGEMFF; d_gene: NA; j_gene: TRBJ2-2; abundance: once; v_gene: TRBV6-5
CDR3nt: TGTGCCAGCAGCTTAGAGTTCAGGTTCTACGAGCAGTACTTC; CDR3aa: CASSLEFRFYEQYF; d_gene: NA; j_gene: TRBJ2-7; abundance: many; v_gene: TRBV11-2
CDR3nt: TGTGCCAGCAGCCTAGGGGGATTTAGAGATATGCAGTATTTT; CDR3aa: CASSLGGFRDMQYF; d_gene: NA; j_gene: TRBJ2-3; abundance: NA; v_gene: TRBV11-2
CDR3nt: TGCAGCGTTGAGGCAGGCCCGAGCTCCTACAATGAGCAGTTCTTC; CDR3aa: CSVEAGPSSYNEQFF; d_gene: NA; j_gene: TRBJ2-1; abundance: few; v_gene: TRBV29-1
CDR3nt: TGTGCCAGCTCAAACCGGGACAGGGGAGGCAATCAGCCCCAGCATTTT; CDR3aa: CASSNRDRGGNQPQHF; d_gene: TRBD1; j_gene: TRBJ1-5; abundance: NA; v_gene: TRBV18
CDR3nt: TGTGCCAGCAGCTTGAACTATTACAATGAGCAGTTCTTC; CDR3aa: CASSLNYYNEQFF; d_gene: NA; j_gene: TRBJ2-1; abundance: once; v_gene: TRBV11-1
CDR3nt: TGTGCCAGCAGCCAAAGCGGGAGAGGTGTGGAGCAGTACTTC; CDR3aa: CASSQSGRGVEQYF; d_gene: TRBD2; j_gene: TRBJ2-7; abundance: few; v_gene: TRBV14
CDR3nt: TGCGCCACCTCACCCCTTCCCTCCGGGGAGCTGCTTTTT; CDR3aa: CATSPLPSGELLF; d_gene: NA; j_gene: TRBJ2-2; abundance: NA; v_gene: TRBV4-1
CDR3nt: TGTGCCAGCAGCTTGCTATGGGGGTTGGGAAATGAGCAGTTCTTC; CDR3aa: CASSLLWGLGNEQFF; d_gene: NA; j_gene: TRBJ2-1; abundance: NA; v_gene: TRBV11-2
CDR3nt: TGTGCCAGCAGCTTAGGAAGGGATCAAAATTCACCCCTCCACTTT; CDR3aa: CASSLGRDQNSPLHF; d_gene: NA; j_gene: TRBJ1-6; abundance: NA; v_gene: TRBV11-1
CDR3nt: TGTGCCAGCAGGTCCCGGGACAGGGGTGATACGCAGTATTTT; CDR3aa: CASRSRDRGDTQYF; d_gene: TRBD1; j_gene: TRBJ2-3; abundance: many; v_gene: TRBV6-5
CDR3nt: TGTGCCTGCTGTCTTGGGCTAGCTAGCACAGATACGCAGTATTTT; CDR3aa: CACCLGLASTDTQYF; d_gene: NA; j_gene: TRBJ2-3; abundance: few; v_gene: TRBV6-2/TRBV6-3
CDR3nt: TGTGCCAGCAGCTTAGCCGGACTAGCGGGAGAATACCTCTCCTACGAGCAGTACTTC; CDR3aa: CASSLAGLAGEYLSYEQYF; d_gene: TRBD2; j_gene: TRBJ2-7; abundance: many; v_gene: TRBV11-2
CDR3nt: TGTGCCACCAGCAGAGATCTGGGGTATCCCTACAATGAGCAGTTCTTC; CDR3aa: CATSRDLGYPYNEQFF; d_gene: NA; j_gene: TRBJ2-1; abundance: NA; v_gene: TRBV15
CDR3nt: TGTGCCGGCAGCTTAGCCCCCGGGAAGCTGTTTTTT; CDR3aa: CAGSLAPGKLFF; d_gene: NA; j_gene: TRBJ2-2; abundance: NA; v_gene: TRBV11-2
CDR3nt: TGTGCCAGCAGTTTCGGCGAGCCGCCCTACAATGAGCAGTTCTTC; CDR3aa: CASSFGEPPYNEQFF; d_gene: NA; j_gene: TRBJ2-1; abundance: NA; v_gene: TRBV12-3/TRBV12-4
CDR3nt: TGCAGCGTCGGGACGGTGATCACCAGGGAGCTGTTTTTT; CDR3aa: CSVGTVITRELFF; d_gene: NA; j_gene: TRBJ2-2; abundance: NA; v_gene: TRBV29-1
CDR3nt: TGTGCCAGCAGGGAGACAGGGGCCACTGAAGCTTTCTTT; CDR3aa: CASRETGATEAFF; d_gene: TRBD1; j_gene: TRBJ1-1; abundance: few; v_gene: TRBV6-5